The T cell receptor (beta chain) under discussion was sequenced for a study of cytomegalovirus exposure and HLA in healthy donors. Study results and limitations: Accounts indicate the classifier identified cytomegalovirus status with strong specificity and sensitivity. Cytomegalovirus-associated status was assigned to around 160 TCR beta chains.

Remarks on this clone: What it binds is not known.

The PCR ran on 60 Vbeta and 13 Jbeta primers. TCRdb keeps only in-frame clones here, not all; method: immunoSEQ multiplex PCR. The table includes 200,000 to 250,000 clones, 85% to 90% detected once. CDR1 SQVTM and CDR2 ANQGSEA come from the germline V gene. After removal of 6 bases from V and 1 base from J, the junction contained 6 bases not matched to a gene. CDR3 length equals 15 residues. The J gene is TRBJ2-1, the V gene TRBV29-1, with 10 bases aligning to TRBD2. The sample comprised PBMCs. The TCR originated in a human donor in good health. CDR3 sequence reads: CSVDRTSGSYNEQFF. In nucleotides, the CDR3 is TGCAGCGTGGACAGGACTAGCGGTTCCTACAATGAGCAGTTCTTC.